One and the same sample provided the 18 T cell receptor beta chains below, sequenced in a study of blood T cell repertoires in COVID-19. The protocol was immunoSEQ multiplex PCR, while the TCRdb copy is restricted to in-frame clones and leaves out a portion. The sample records about 100,000 clones, about 80% being singletons. Input material: peripheral blood. Receptors were obtained from a woman in her 70s with acute or convalescent COVID-19.

V is TRBV19 and J is TRBJ1-1, with 7 positions matching TRBD1. V shed 5 bases and J 5 bases; nucleotides not matched to a gene: 8. Germline values: CDR1 LNHDA, CDR2 SQIVND (reference sequence). The CDR3 spans 14 residues. The CDR3 spells CASSSGETGTEAFF. The DNA of the CDR3 is TGTGCCAGTAGTTCGGGGGAGACAGGGACTGAAGCTTTCTTT.

J is TRBJ1-5 and V is TRBV29-1; D possibly corresponds to TRBD1 (5 bases). Germline loops: CDR1 SQVTM, CDR2 ANQGSEA. V lost 6 bases to trimming and J lost 11 bases, with 14 bases between them. The CDR3 length is 11 residues. CDR3 bases: TGCAGCGTGGCACGTGGGGGGGCCCAGCATTTT. It encodes CSVARGGAQHF.

The chain employs TRBV19 and TRBJ2-1; 16 bases are shared with TRBD2. The ends lost 5 bases at V and 5 bases at J; junction bases unmatched: 9. Germline assignment: CDR1 LNHDA and CDR2 SQIVND (reference sequence). The CDR3 totals 18 residues. The CDR3, as DNA: TGTGCCAGTAGTTACGGGACTAGCGGGGGGGCCGGGGACAATGAGCAGTTCTTC. As protein: CASSYGTSGGAGDNEQFF.

The V gene is TRBV14, the J gene TRBJ1-2; TRBD1 is a possible D gene (5 bases). The CDR3 consists of 14 residues. Between the trimmed V and J ends, which lost 0 bases and 4 bases, there was a span of 9 bases. CDR1 and CDR2 from the germline V gene are SGHDN and FVKESK. The CDR3 reads CASSQETTVYGYTF. The DNA for the CDR3 is TGTGCCAGCAGCCAAGAGACGACAGTCTATGGCTACACCTTC. Together with reference TRBV14 and TRBJ1-2, the CDR3 gives the full variable domain: EAGVTQFPSHSVIEKGQTVTLRCDPISGHDNLYWYRRVMGKEIKFLLHFVKESKQDESGMPNNRFLAERTGGTYSTLKVQPAELEDSGVYFCASSQETTVYGYTFGSGTRLTVV.

The genes are TRBV7-9 and TRBJ1-2; tentative D call: TRBD1 (5 bases). This CDR3 is 14 amino acids long. Germline CDR1 is SEHNR and CDR2 is FQNEAQ (reference sequence). V gave up 2 bases and J gave up 2 bases, with 9 bases separating them. This chain's CDR3 is CASSLMEGNYGYTF. CDR3 nucleotides: TGTGCCAGCAGCTTAATGGAGGGGAACTATGGCTACACCTTC.

The chain carries TRBV7-2 and TRBJ1-1; 11 nucleotides line up with TRBD1. Germline loops: CDR1 SGHTA, CDR2 FQGNSA. J lost 5 bases, V lost 6 bases, and 5 bases had no gene match. CDR3 length equals 14 residues. This chain's CDR3 is CASSSGTGGTEAFF. The CDR3 nucleotides read TGTGCCAGCAGTTCCGGGACAGGGGGGACTGAAGCTTTCTTT. The full variable domain, in which reference TRBV7-2 and TRBJ1-1 provide the parts outside the CDR3, is GAGVSQSPSNKVTEKGKDVELRCDPISGHTALYWYRQSLGQGLEFLIYFQGNSAPDKSGLPSDRFSAERTGGSVSTLTIQRTQQEDSAVYLCASSSGTGGTEAFFGQGTRLTVV.

About this clone itself: An end of the junction does not agree with germline; a read error may underlie this. The gene calls are TRBV9 and TRBJ1-4; no reliable D call. The CDR3 covers 14 residues. From germline, CDR1 is SGDLS and CDR2 YYNGEE. This CDR3 is CASSVTPTNEKLFF. In DNA form, the CDR3 reads TGTGCCAGCAGCGTCACTCCAACCAATGAAAAACTGTTTTTT.

Worth noting for this clone: Other DNA sequences in this sample translate to the same CDR3. The chain is built from TRBV10-3 and TRBJ1-1; D unclear. CDR1 is ENHRY, CDR2 SYGVKD, per germline. The V end lost 0 bases, the J end lost 1 base, and 9 bases lay between the germline ends. The length of the CDR3 is 15 residues. For the CDR3, the DNA is TGTGCCATCAGTGAGTCAGGAGGGCCGAACACTGAAGCTTTCTTT. Translation: CAISESGGPNTEAFF.

This chain uses TRBV23-1 with TRBJ1-2, with 7 positions matching TRBD1. TRBV23-1 is reported as an ORF; its role is uncertain. The CDR3 runs to 17 residues. The J segment lost 8 bases and the V segment lost 0 bases, leaving 15 bases of the junction unmatched. The CDR3 reads CASSQSKGSRGRGGYTF. The CDR3 DNA follows: TGCGCCAGCAGTCAATCGAAGGGTTCAAGGGGGCGCGGGGGCTACACCTTC.

This clone appeared a single time. The rearrangement uses TRBV28 and TRBJ1-6; D is uncertain. Deletions cut 9 bases from V and 0 bases from J, with 18 bases between. The germline CDR1 and CDR2 sequences are MDHEN and SYDVKM. The CDR3 is 17 residues long. The CDR3 reads CASDYGDRSSYNSPLHF. CDR3 nucleotide sequence: TGTGCCAGTGATTACGGGGATAGGAGCTCCTATAATTCACCCCTCCACTTT.

The rearrangement joins TRBV27 to TRBJ2-7, with D perhaps matching TRBD1 (6 bases). Germline assignment: CDR1 MNHEY and CDR2 SMNVEV (reference sequence). This CDR3 region has 13 residues. Trimming pared 5 bases from V and 7 bases from J, leaving 15 bases between. This CDR3 is CASSSSGVREQYF. CDR3 nucleotides: TGTGCCAGCAGTAGTTCAGGGGTACGAGAGCAGTACTTC.

This sequence joins TRBV12-3 or TRBV12-4 and TRBJ1-2; 11 nucleotides line up with TRBD1. The CDR3 runs 12 residues. The junction had 1 base not matched to a gene; V was cut back by 5 bases and J by 8 bases. The CDR3 protein is CASSRTGGGYTF. The CDR3 nucleotides are TGTGCCAGCAGTCGGACAGGGGGCGGCTACACCTTC.

The rearrangement uses TRBV5-5 and TRBJ1-5; no clear D gene. Germline loops: CDR1 SGHKS, CDR2 YYEKEE (reference sequence). This CDR3 region has 15 residues. V shed 2 bases and J shed 5 bases, with 14 bases lying between them. The CDR3 DNA follows: TGTGCCAGCAGCTTCTTCGCGGGTTCAGATCAGCCCCAGCATTTT. This encodes CASSFFAGSDQPQHF.

In its sample, this clone was seen a few times. The chain combines TRBV7-9 with TRBJ2-2, with D perhaps TRBD2 (6 bases). CDR1 is SEHNR, CDR2 FQNEAQ, per germline (reference sequence). V lost 7 bases to trimming and J lost 6 bases, with 18 bases between them. This CDR3 is 15 amino acids long. The CDR3 region has the DNA TGTGCCAGCAAACGTGTAGGCGGGAAGGCCGGGGAGCTGTTTTTT. This encodes CASKRVGGKAGELFF. Together with reference TRBV7-9 and TRBJ2-2, the CDR3 gives the full variable domain: DTGVSQNPRHKITKRGQNVTFRCDPISEHNRLYWYRQTLGQGPEFLTYFQNEAQLEKSRLLSDRFSAERPKGSFSTLEIQRTEQGDSAMYLCASKRVGGKAGELFFGEGSRLTVL.

The V gene is TRBV19, the J gene TRBJ1-4, with D maybe TRBD1 (6 bases). Per germline, CDR1 LNHDA and CDR2 SQIVND (reference sequence). V was shortened by 5 bases and J by 5 bases, with 15 bases between the two germline ends. The CDR3 is made up of 15 amino acids. The CDR3 DNA reads TGTGCCAGTAGTCTACAGGGTAGCAGGAATGAAAAACTGTTTTTT. The encoded protein is CASSLQGSRNEKLFF.

The chain employs TRBV13 and TRBJ1-1, with 7 positions matching TRBD1. The CDR3 runs 17 residues. CDR1 and CDR2 (germline): PRHDT, FYEKMQ (reference sequence). V trimming: 5 bases; J trimming: 5 bases; junction bases outside the gene matches: 17. CDR3 bases: TGTGCCAGCAGCCAGCAAGGCACAGGGGCGGTGGTGACTGAAGCTTTCTTT. Its translation is CASSQQGTGAVVTEAFF. Together with reference TRBV13 and TRBJ1-1, the CDR3 gives the full variable domain: AAGVIQSPRHLIKEKRETATLKCYPIPRHDTVYWYQQGPGQDPQFLISFYEKMQSDKGSIPDRFSAQQFSDYHSELNMSSLELGDSALYFCASSQQGTGAVVTEAFFGQGTRLTVV.

The chain employs TRBV3-1 (or the pseudogene TRBV3-2) and TRBJ1-1, with 7 bases aligning to TRBD1. This CDR3 region has 13 residues. The trim removed 6 bases at V and 7 bases at J, leaving 8 bases unmatched. CDR1 and CDR2 (germline): LGHDT, YNNKEL (reference sequence). The CDR3 region is CASRRDSSFEAFF. DNA for the CDR3: TGTGCCAGCAGACGGGACAGTTCTTTTGAAGCTTTCTTT.

This rearrangement joins TRBV7-6 to TRBJ2-2; D possibly corresponds to TRBD2 (6 bases). This CDR3 contains 13 residues. V was clipped by 4 bases and J by 5 bases, with 8 bases between them. CDR1 and CDR2 (germline): SGHVS, FNYEAQ. The CDR3 DNA is TGTGCCAGCAGCTATAGCGGTACCGGGGAGCTGTTTTTT. This translates into CASSYSGTGELFF.